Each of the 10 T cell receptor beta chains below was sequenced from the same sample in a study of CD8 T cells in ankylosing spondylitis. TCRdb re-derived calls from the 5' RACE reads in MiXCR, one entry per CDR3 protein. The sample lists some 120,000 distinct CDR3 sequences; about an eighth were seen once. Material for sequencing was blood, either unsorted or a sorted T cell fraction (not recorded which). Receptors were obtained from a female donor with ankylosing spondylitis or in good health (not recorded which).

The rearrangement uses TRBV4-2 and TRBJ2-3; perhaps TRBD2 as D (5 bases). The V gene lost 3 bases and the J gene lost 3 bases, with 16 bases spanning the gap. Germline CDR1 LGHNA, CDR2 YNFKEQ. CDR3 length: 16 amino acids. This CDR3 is CASSQGSGFMTDTQYF. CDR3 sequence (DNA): TGTGCCAGCAGCCAGGGATCGGGATTTATGACAGATACGCAGTATTTT.

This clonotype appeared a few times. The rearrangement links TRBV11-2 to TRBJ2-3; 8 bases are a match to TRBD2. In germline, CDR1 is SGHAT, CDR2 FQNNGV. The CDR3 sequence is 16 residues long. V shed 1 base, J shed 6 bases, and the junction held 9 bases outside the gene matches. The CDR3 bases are TGTGCCAGCAGCTTAGGGCGGCGGGAGGACACCGATACGCAGTATTTT. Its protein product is CASSLGRREDTDTQYF. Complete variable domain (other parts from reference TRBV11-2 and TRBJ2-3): EAGVAQSPRYKIIEKRQSVAFWCNPISGHATLYWYQQILGQGPKLLIQFQNNGVVDDSQLPKDRFSAERLKGVDSTLKIQPAKLEDSAVYLCASSLGRREDTDTQYFGPGTRLTVL.

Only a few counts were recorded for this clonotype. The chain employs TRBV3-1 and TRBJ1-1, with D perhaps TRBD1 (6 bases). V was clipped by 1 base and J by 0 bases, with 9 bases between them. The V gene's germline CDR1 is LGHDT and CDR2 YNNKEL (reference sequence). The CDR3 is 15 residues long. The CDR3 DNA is TGTGCCAGCAGCCAAGGGGACACCATGAACACTGAAGCTTTCTTT. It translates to CASSQGDTMNTEAFF. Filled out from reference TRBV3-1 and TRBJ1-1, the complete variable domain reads DTAVSQTPKYLVTQMGNDKSIKCEQNLGHDTMYWYKQDSKKFLKIMFSYNNKELIINETVPNRFSPKSPDKAHLNLHINSLELGDSAVYFCASSQGDTMNTEAFFGQGTRLTVV.

CDR3 amino acids: CASSATSGGLIEQFF. CDR3 sequence (DNA): TGTGCCAGCAGTGCCACTAGCGGGGGATTGATTGAGCAGTTCTTC. This chain uses TRBV2 with TRBJ2-1; TRBD2 matches 11 bases. Germline trimming cut 4 bases from V and 9 bases from J; bases unmatched to any gene: 8. The CDR3 length is 15 residues. Germline CDR1 is SNHLY and CDR2 is FYNNEI.

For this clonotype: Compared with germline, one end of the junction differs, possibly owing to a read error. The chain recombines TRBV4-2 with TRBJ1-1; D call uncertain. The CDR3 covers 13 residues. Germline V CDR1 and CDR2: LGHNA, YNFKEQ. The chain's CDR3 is CANSQGGDTEAFF. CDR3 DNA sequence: TGTGCCAACAGCCAAGGTGGGGACACTGAAGCTTTCTTT.

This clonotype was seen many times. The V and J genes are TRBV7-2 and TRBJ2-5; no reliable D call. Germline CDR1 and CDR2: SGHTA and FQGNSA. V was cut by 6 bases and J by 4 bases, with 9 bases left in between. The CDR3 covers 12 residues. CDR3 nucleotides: TGTGCCAGCAGTTGGGCTCTAGAGACCCAGTACTTC. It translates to CASSWALETQYF.

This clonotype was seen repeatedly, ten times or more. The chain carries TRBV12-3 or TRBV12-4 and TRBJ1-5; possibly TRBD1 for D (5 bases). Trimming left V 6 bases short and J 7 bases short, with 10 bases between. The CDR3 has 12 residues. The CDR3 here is CASSLRGQPQHF. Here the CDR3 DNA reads TGTGCCAGCAGCCTGAGGGGCCAGCCCCAGCATTTT.

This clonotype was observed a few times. The CDR3 loop is CASSPQGSWKTQYF. The CDR3 nucleotides are TGTGCCAGCAGCCCCCAGGGTTCATGGAAGACCCAGTACTTC. The chain combines TRBV7-3 with TRBJ2-5, with D tentatively TRBD1 (5 bases). The CDR3 contains 14 residues. CDR1 SGHTA and CDR2 FQGTGA come from the germline V gene. Trimming took 5 bases from V and 6 from J, leaving 16 bases between them.

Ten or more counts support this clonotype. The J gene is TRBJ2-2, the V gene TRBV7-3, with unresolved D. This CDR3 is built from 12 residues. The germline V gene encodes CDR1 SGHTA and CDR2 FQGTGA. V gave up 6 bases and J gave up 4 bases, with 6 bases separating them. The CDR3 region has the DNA TGTGCCAGCAGTAAACGCACCGGGGAGCTGTTTTTT. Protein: CASSKRTGELFF.

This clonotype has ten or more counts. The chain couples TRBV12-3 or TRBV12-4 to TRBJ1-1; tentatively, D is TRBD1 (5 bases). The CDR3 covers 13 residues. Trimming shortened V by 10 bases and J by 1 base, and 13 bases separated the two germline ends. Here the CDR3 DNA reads TGTGCCACCCAAGGACAAGCGAACACTGAAGCTTTCTTT. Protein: CATQGQANTEAFF.